This paragraph reports one T cell receptor beta chain. What it binds is unknown. Germline V lookup: CDR1 SGHNT, CDR2 YYREEE (reference sequence). Trimming pared 5 bases from V and 10 bases from J, leaving 19 bases between. The CDR3 totals 15 residues. These data originate in a study of T cells in localized non-small cell lung cancer. Study-wide findings and caveats: Median approximately 50 top-100 tumor clones were shared with paired adjacent lung. Greater T cell density in blood accompanied longer overall survival.

Method: immunoSEQ multiplex PCR; TCRdb's copy keeps in-frame clones and lacks some. Of approximately 41,000 clones detected, over 75% appear once; the ten largest clones hold about 10%. The source material was PBMCs, sampled before any cancer treatment. The chain is built from TRBV5-4 and TRBJ1-6; D perhaps matches TRBD1 (6 bases). The receptor was isolated from a woman aged 40-69 years with stage II lung adenocarcinoma. This chain's CDR3 is CASSGGGGARSPLHF. The CDR3 coding sequence is TGTGCCAGCAGTGGGGGTGGGGGGGCTCGGTCACCCCTCCACTTT. Looking up the rest from reference TRBV5-4 and TRBJ1-6 gives the full variable domain: ETGVTQSPTHLIKTRGQQVTLRCSSQSGHNTVSWYQQALGQGPQFIFQYYREEENGRGNFPPRFSGLQFPNYSSELNVNALELDDSALYLCASSGGGGARSPLHFGNGTRLTVT.